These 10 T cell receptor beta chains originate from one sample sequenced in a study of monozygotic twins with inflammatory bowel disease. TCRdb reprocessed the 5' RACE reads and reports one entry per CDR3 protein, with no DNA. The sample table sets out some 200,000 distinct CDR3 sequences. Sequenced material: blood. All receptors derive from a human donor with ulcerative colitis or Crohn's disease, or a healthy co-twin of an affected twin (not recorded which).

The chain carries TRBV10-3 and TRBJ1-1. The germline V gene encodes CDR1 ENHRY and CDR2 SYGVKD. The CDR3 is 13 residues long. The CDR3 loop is CAISEDGSAGAFF.

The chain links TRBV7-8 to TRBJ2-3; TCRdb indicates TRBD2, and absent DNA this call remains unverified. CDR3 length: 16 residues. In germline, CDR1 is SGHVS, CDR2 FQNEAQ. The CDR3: CASSVTPSAITDTQYF.

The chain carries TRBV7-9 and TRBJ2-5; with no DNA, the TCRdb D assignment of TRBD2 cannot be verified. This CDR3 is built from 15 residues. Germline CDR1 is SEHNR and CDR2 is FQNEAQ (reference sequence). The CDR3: CASSLPGLAGETQYF.

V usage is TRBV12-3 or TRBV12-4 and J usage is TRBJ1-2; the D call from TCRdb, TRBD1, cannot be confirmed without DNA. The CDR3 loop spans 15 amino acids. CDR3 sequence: CASNSPTDSNYGYTF.

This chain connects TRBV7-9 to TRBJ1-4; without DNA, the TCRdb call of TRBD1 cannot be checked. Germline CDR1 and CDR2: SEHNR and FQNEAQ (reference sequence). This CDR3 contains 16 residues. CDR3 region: CASSFQSQGAGEKLFF.

The CDR3 protein is CASNRGGGQETQYF. This chain joins TRBV5-5 and TRBJ2-5; checking the TCRdb D call of TRBD2 is not possible without DNA. The CDR3 totals 14 residues. The germline V gene has CDR1 SGHKS and CDR2 YYEKEE (reference sequence).

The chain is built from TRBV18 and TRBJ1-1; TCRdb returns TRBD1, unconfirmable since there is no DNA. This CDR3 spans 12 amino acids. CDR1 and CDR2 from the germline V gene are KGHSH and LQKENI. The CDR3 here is CASATGGTEAFF.

The CDR3 protein is CASSPLHDSSPNYGYTF. The genes are TRBV7-9 and TRBJ1-2. The CDR3 has 17 residues. CDR1 and CDR2 from the germline V gene are SEHNR and FQNEAQ (reference sequence).

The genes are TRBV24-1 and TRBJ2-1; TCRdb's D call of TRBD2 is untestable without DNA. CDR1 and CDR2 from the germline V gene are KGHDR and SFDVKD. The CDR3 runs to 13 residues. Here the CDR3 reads CATSGPSYNEQFF.

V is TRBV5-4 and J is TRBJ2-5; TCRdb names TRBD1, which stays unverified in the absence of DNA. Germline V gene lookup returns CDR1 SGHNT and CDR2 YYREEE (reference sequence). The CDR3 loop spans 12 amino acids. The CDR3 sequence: CASSLEGGDQYF.